The sequence of this T cell receptor (beta chain) was determined in a study of blood T cell repertoires in COVID-19 (TCRdb year 2020). Regarding the complete study: Samples from collaborators originated in the United States, Italy and Spain and spanned both the acute and convalescent phases of COVID-19. The repertoires were released in a freely available public database meant as a resource for research on the immune response to SARS-CoV-2. Subjects who had been exposed to COVID-19, were actively infected with it, or had recovered from it provided the deeply sampled blood TCRbeta repertoires that made up the dataset. Nearly every sample came with metadata listing a de-identified subject ID, COVID-19 status, age in years and sex. Samples were obtained from the ongoing ImmuneRACE study (first 160 participants) and from 1,254 subjects provided by 6 global collaborators. Where HLA class I and class II types were available, the types were taken from metadata supplied by the sample provider, not from assay-based typing. The prospective study material was composed of cDNA or gDNA derived from T cells, B-cell-depleted T cells, or PBMCs.

This clone has at least ten counts. The antigen this receptor binds is unknown. There are no base qualities to consult, and no much larger clone falls within one base. The CDR3 runs 15 residues from the cysteine to the phenylalanine. Of the read, only the CDR3 DNA is kept; its 45 bases are in frame from base 1. The V end gives up 0 bases and the J end 4 bases, leaving 4 bases in the junction not matched to a gene. Per the germline V gene, SQVTM is the CDR1 and ANQGSEA is the CDR2. The paper's findings and limits, for the study overall: The quantity of clinical and demographic metadata differed by source and by participant and was supplied without curation.

Each collaborating institution followed its own protocols to collect whole blood in K2EDTA tubes. For TCRbeta analysis, collaborators shipped samples in one of three forms: frozen whole blood, isolated PBMCs, or DNA extracted from either of those sample types. TCRbeta CDR3 regions were amplified from genomic DNA using the immunoSEQ Assay, a bias-controlled multiplex PCR. In the paper's pipeline: The number of nucleated cells in each sample was estimated by amplification of reference gene primers within the assay. To quantify the absolute abundance of each unique TCRbeta CDR3 rearrangement, sequence reads were collapsed and filtered. For each sample, productive Simpson clonality was calculated by taking the square root of Simpson's diversity index across productive rearrangements. This is the immuneACCESS table as TCRdb keeps it, with only in-frame sequences that have V and J called. A part of the clones is gone; compared with another copy, unresolved V genes explain less than half, and the rest is unexplained. V and J calls plus clone size are reproduced from that table; the DNA served to infer D and trimming. This sample lists about 180,000 clones; around 85% were detected once. More than 7.5% of the sample is held by the ten biggest clonotypes.

The source is a man aged 50 to 60 with active or convalescent COVID-19. The chain joins TRBV29-1 to TRBJ2-2; 8 bases in the middle match TRBD2. Sequenced: peripheral blood. The CDR3 corresponds to CSVEDGRGVTGELFF. The DNA reads as follows: TGCAGCGTTGAAGACGGGAGGGGGGTCACCGGGGAGCTGTTTTTT.